Below are 21 T cell receptor beta chains sequenced from a single sample in a study of regulatory T cells in long-lasting Graves disease. Time point given: newly diagnosed GD, antithyroid drugs for less than 3 months. Extracted RNA from PBMCs served as the source of the TCR library. Assembly of TCR beta libraries relied on iRepertoire HTBI primers together with Arm-PCR of CDR3 regions. TCRdb reanalysed the multiplex PCR reads using MiXCR and keeps one entry per CDR3 protein. The table includes hundreds of thousands of distinct CDR3 sequences, roughly 15% detected once. This sample was shared with a second study, whose subject was T cells in Graves' hyperthyroidism and ophthalmopathy.

Source: peripheral blood mononuclear cells (PBMCs), taken at new diagnosis, from a patient treated with antithyroid drugs. The source of these receptors is a woman in her 30s with Graves disease.

This clonotype has ten or more counts. The chain links TRBV28 to TRBJ2-7; D gene uncertain. CDR1 and CDR2 (germline): MDHEN, SYDVKM. V was trimmed by 2 bases and J by 0 bases, leaving 5 bases between them. This CDR3 region has 13 residues. CDR3 protein: CASSLVFSYEQYF. CDR3 nucleotides: TGTGCCAGCAGTTTAGTTTTCTCCTACGAGCAGTACTTC.

Turning to this clonotype: This may stem from a read error, because a much larger clone lies one nucleotide away. The chain combines TRBV7-9 with TRBJ1-4; no definite D call. From germline, CDR1 is SEHNR and CDR2 FQNEAQ (reference sequence). CDR3 size: 10 residues. The chain's CDR3 is CASSQEKPFF. The CDR3 DNA sequence: TGTGCCAGCAGCCAAGAAAAACCGTTTTTT. Full variable domain (outside the CDR3, taken from reference TRBV7-9 and TRBJ1-4): DTGVSQNPRHKITKRGQNVTFRCDPISEHNRLYWYRQTLGQGPEFLTYFQNEAQLEKSRLLSDRFSAERPKGSFSTLEIQRTEQGDSAMYLCASSQEKPFFGSGTQLSVL.

This clonotype showed up just a few times. The chain uses TRBV30 and TRBJ1-5; 8 bases line up with TRBD1. This CDR3 is 15 amino acids long. V shed 0 bases, J shed 4 bases, and the junction held 5 bases outside the gene matches. Germline CDR1 and CDR2: GTSNPN and SVGIG (reference sequence). The CDR3 reads CAWSVAGGGNQPQHF. The CDR3 DNA is TGTGCCTGGAGTGTAGCAGGGGGCGGTAATCAGCCCCAGCATTTT.

The gene calls are TRBV7-2 and TRBJ1-2, with TRBD1 matching over 8 bases. The CDR3 contains 19 residues. In germline, CDR1 is SGHTA, CDR2 FQGNSA. J gave up 4 bases and V 5 bases, and 21 bases lay outside the gene matches. In DNA form, the CDR3 reads TGTGCCAGCAGCCCCGGCATTGTAGGGACAGGACCCTTACGCTATGGCTACACCTTC. It translates to CASSPGIVGTGPLRYGYTF.

The V gene is TRBV14, the J gene TRBJ2-3; TRBD2 agrees at 7 bases. Per the germline V gene, CDR1 is SGHDN and CDR2 is FVKESK. After removal of 0 bases from V and 0 bases from J, the junction contained 6 bases not matched to a gene. The CDR3 covers 17 residues. The CDR3 protein is CASSQDTNSGSTDTQYF. CDR3 coding DNA: TGTGCCAGCAGCCAAGATACGAATAGCGGGAGCACAGATACGCAGTATTTT.

This clonotype occurred many times. V gene TRBV6-1 combines with J gene TRBJ1-5, with D maybe TRBD1 (6 bases). In germline, CDR1 is MNHNS, CDR2 SASEGT. The CDR3 has 14 amino acids. Trimming took off 1 base at V and 7 bases at J, with 11 bases between the two ends. The CDR3 coding sequence is TGTGCCAGCAGTGAAGGGGGGCCGGGACAGCCCCAGCATTTT. Translating it yields CASSEGGPGQPQHF.

The rearrangement uses TRBV20-1 and TRBJ2-7; D is ambiguous. V was cut by 1 base and J by 0 bases, with 10 bases left in between. Germline CDR1 reads DFQATT; CDR2 reads SNEGSKA (reference sequence). This CDR3 is built from 14 residues. CDR3 region: CSARAARLSYEQYF. The CDR3 region has the DNA TGCAGTGCTAGAGCGGCTCGACTCTCCTACGAGCAGTACTTC.

This clonotype has at least ten counts. The chain uses TRBV10-3 and TRBJ2-1; 9 nucleotides line up with TRBD1. Germline V gives CDR1 ENHRY, CDR2 SYGVKD. V lost 5 bases and J lost 9; bases outside the gene matches: 8. There are 14 residues in the CDR3. This CDR3 is CAISPGTGRFEQFF. DNA of the CDR3: TGTGCCATCAGTCCCGGGACAGGGCGCTTTGAGCAGTTCTTC.

The chain couples TRBV20-1 to TRBJ2-1, with a tentative D call TRBD2 (6 bases). V was trimmed by 1 base and J by 7 bases, leaving 14 bases between them. Germline V CDR1 and CDR2: DFQATT, SNEGSKA (reference sequence). The CDR3 runs 14 residues. The CDR3 here is CSARGGVDGNEQFF. In DNA, the CDR3 is TGCAGTGCTAGAGGGGGGGTGGATGGTAATGAGCAGTTCTTC.

This clonotype was seen repeatedly, ten times or more. CDR3 protein: CASSHIRQSEAFF. CDR3 DNA sequence: TGTGCCAGCAGCCATATCCGACAGTCTGAAGCTTTCTTT. The V call is TRBV7-8, the J call TRBJ1-1, with D possibly being TRBD1 (5 bases). The germline V gene has CDR1 SGHVS and CDR2 FQNEAQ. This CDR3 is 13 amino acids long. Trimming pared 5 bases from V and 6 bases from J, leaving 13 bases between.

This clonotype was observed at least ten times. J is TRBJ2-7 and V is TRBV19; possible D gene TRBD1, 6 bases. The CDR3 loop spans 14 amino acids. Germline CDR1 is LNHDA and CDR2 is SQIVND (reference sequence). Trimming removed 4 bases from V and 2 bases from J, with 12 bases in between. The CDR3 nucleotides read TGTGCCAGTAGTACAGAAACAGGGCCCTACGAGCAGTACTTC. Amino acids: CASSTETGPYEQYF.

This clonotype has a handful of counts. This chain joins TRBV3-1 and TRBJ2-1, with 10 bases that match TRBD2. The CDR3 is 17 amino acids. J gave up 5 bases and V 0 bases, and 7 bases lay outside the gene matches. CDR1 LGHDT and CDR2 YNNKEL come from the germline V gene (reference sequence). CDR3 DNA: TGTGCCAGCAGCCAAGAAAGCGGGAGGGCCCTACACAATGAGCAGTTCTTC. Translation: CASSQESGRALHNEQFF.

This clonotype was seen a single time. The genes are TRBV5-6 and TRBJ2-4; 7 bases line up with TRBD2. The germline gives CDR1 SGHDT, CDR2 YYEEEE. The CDR3 has 17 amino acids. The J segment lost 2 bases and the V segment lost 0 bases, leaving 8 bases of the junction unmatched. The CDR3 bases are TGTGCCAGCAGCTTGGGTGCGACTAGCTTGTCCAAAAACATTCAGTACTTC. This sequence encodes CASSLGATSLSKNIQYF. Using reference TRBV5-6 and TRBJ2-4 for the parts outside the CDR3, the full variable domain is DAGVTQSPTHLIKTRGQQVTLRCSPKSGHDTVSWYQQALGQGPQFIFQYYEEEERQRGNFPDRFSGHQFPNYSSELNVNALLLGDSALYLCASSLGATSLSKNIQYFGAGTRLSVL.

This chain joins TRBV7-6 and TRBJ2-5; 8 nucleotides agree with TRBD2. Germline-derived CDR1 and CDR2 are SGHVS and FNYEAQ. The V segment lost 5 bases and the J segment 0 bases; nucleotides outside the gene matches: 5. CDR3 length: 15 residues. In DNA form, the CDR3 reads TGTGCCAGCAGCCGGTACGGGGGGGACCAAGAGACCCAGTACTTC. This translates into CASSRYGGDQETQYF.

About this clonotype: A much larger clone differs from this one at a single base, so this may be a read error. The chain uses TRBV20-1 and TRBJ1-2, with 7 bases lining up with TRBD1. Germline-derived CDR1 and CDR2 are DFQATT and SNEGSKA (reference sequence). The CDR3 sequence is 12 residues long. CDR3 protein: CSATGTAYGHTF. In DNA, the CDR3 is TGCAGTGCCACCGGGACAGCGTATGGCCACACCTTC.

This clonotype was seen only a few times. The chain uses TRBV20-1 and TRBJ2-4; D gene unclear. The V end lost 6 bases, the J end lost 4 bases, and 13 bases lay between the germline ends. This CDR3 spans 13 amino acids. CDR1 is DFQATT and CDR2 is SNEGSKA in the germline V gene (reference sequence). The CDR3, as DNA: TGCAGTGCCCGTTACACAGAGAAAAACATTCAGTACTTC. It translates to CSARYTEKNIQYF.

In this sample, this clonotype turned up many times. The chain uses TRBV6-1 and TRBJ1-1; D uncertain. Looked up from germline, CDR1 is MNHNS and CDR2 is SASEGT. This CDR3 is 14 amino acids long. Trimming stripped 6 bases from V and 4 bases from J, with 15 bases between. The CDR3 coding sequence is TGTGCCAGCAGGAGGGCGGAGGGTGGCACTGAAGCTTTCTTT. This codes for CASRRAEGGTEAFF.

This clonotype appeared many times. The V call is TRBV29-1, the J call TRBJ2-3, with a weak D call TRBD1 (6 bases). This CDR3 comprises 13 residues. From germline, CDR1 is SQVTM and CDR2 ANQGSEA. Deletions cut 4 bases from V and 2 bases from J, with 10 bases between. The CDR3 DNA reads TGCAGCGTTGGGGGACATGCCACAGATACGCAGTATTTT. Translating it yields CSVGGHATDTQYF.

This clonotype has only one observation. The CDR3 sequence is CASSFWGGFGIGELFF. The CDR3 coding sequence is TGTGCCAGCAGCTTCTGGGGCGGGTTCGGTATCGGGGAGCTGTTTTTT. This chain uses TRBV7-2 with TRBJ2-2; D possibly uses TRBD1 or TRBD2 (5 bases each). This CDR3 spans 16 amino acids. The ends were cut back, 3 bases at V and 7 bases at J, with 18 bases in the middle. Germline lookup yields CDR1 SGHTA and CDR2 FQGNSA.

Points on this clonotype: Since a much larger clone is just one base distant, this may be a read error. The rearrangement links TRBV29-1 to TRBJ2-5; D gene ambiguous. The CDR3 covers 12 residues. Germline V lookup: CDR1 SQVTM, CDR2 ANQGSEA. V lost 7 bases and J lost 1, with 10 bases in between. The CDR3 region is CSAEESQETQYF. The DNA of the CDR3 is TGCAGCGCTGAGGAAAGCCAAGAGACCCAGTACTTC.

The CDR3: CAWSRDAGGYTF. CDR3 in DNA: TGTGCCTGGTCCAGGGACGCGGGGGGCTACACCTTC. The rearrangement links TRBV30 to TRBJ1-2, with D perhaps TRBD1 (5 bases). The CDR3 runs to 12 residues. Germline V gene sequence: CDR1 GTSNPN, CDR2 SVGIG (reference sequence). V lost 5 bases and J 8 bases, leaving 15 bases between the germline ends.